A few counts support the clone carrying this T cell receptor beta chain. Antigen: not known. Likely shared infections and vaccines: all three twin pairs were reared together. These data are taken from a study of identical twins' blood T cells. TCR cDNA libraries came from RNA via a modified published protocol. Sample barcodes were added at both library ends during cDNA synthesis. TCRdb processed the 5' RACE reads anew with MiXCR; each CDR3 protein has one entry. The sample lists 350,000 to 400,000 distinct CDR3 sequences, over 25% occurring once. Whole-study findings and limits: Twins shared more top CDR3 clonotypes than unrelated donors did.

Sequenced sample: PBMCs. The TCR sequence derives from a woman aged 18-49 years in good health.

CDR3 protein: CASSSSGGTNYGYTF. In DNA, the CDR3 is TGCGCCAGCAGCTCCTCAGGAGGAACGAACTATGGCTACACCTTC. This rearrangement joins TRBV5-1 to TRBJ1-2; D gene uncertain. The CDR3 spans 15 residues. Germline loops: CDR1 SGHRS, CDR2 YFSETQ. Trimming left V 3 bases short and J 2 bases short, with 14 bases between.